These 30 T cell receptor beta chains were sequenced from one sample in a study of blood T cell repertoires in COVID-19. Here immunoSEQ multiplex PCR was the method, and the copy in TCRdb shows in-frame clones only, minus some. The profile shows some 140,000 clones, roughly 85% of them singletons. The sample was peripheral blood. These receptors were taken from a man in his sixties with acute or convalescent COVID-19.

The chain has TRBV10-3 and TRBJ1-5, with 8 nucleotides matching TRBD1. J gave up 7 bases and V 11 bases, and 13 bases lay outside the gene matches. CDR3 length: 14 amino acids. Germline CDR1 reads ENHRY; CDR2 reads SYGVKD. The CDR3: CAASTGTGGQPQHF. In DNA form, the CDR3 reads TGTGCCGCCTCCACGGGGACAGGAGGGCAGCCCCAGCATTTT.

This sequence joins TRBV5-1 and TRBJ1-1, with a weak D call TRBD1 (5 bases). Germline-derived CDR1 and CDR2 are SGHRS and YFSETQ. V lost 0 bases to trimming and J lost 3 bases, with 15 bases between them. The CDR3 spans 16 residues. The DNA of the CDR3 is TGCGCCAGCAGCTTGGTCGGAATCACCAGGGACACTGAAGCTTTCTTT. Amino acids: CASSLVGITRDTEAFF.

CDR3 amino acids: CASSFRQGVTEAFF. The CDR3 bases are TGTGCCAGCAGCTTCCGACAGGGTGTCACTGAAGCTTTCTTT. The chain is built from TRBV7-2 and TRBJ1-1; TRBD1 matches at 7 bases. The CDR3 sequence is 14 residues long. Germline V gene lookup returns CDR1 SGHTA and CDR2 FQGNSA. Unmatched junction bases numbered 5, after V lost 3 bases and J lost 4 bases.

The chain combines TRBV6-4 with TRBJ1-6, with TRBD1 as a possible D gene (5 bases). Trimming pared 5 bases from V and 7 bases from J, leaving 18 bases between. Germline CDR1 is MRHNA and CDR2 is SNTAGT. The CDR3 is 16 residues long. Written as DNA, the CDR3 is TGTGCCAGCAGTCGCGGCCCCGCAGGGCGAAATTCACCCCTCCACTTT. It is translated as CASSRGPAGRNSPLHF.

The chain links TRBV7-8 to TRBJ2-5; D possibly corresponds to TRBD2 (5 bases). Germline CDR1 is SGHVS and CDR2 is FQNEAQ. The CDR3 loop spans 13 amino acids. V was shortened by 3 bases and J by 5 bases, with 10 bases between the two germline ends. The CDR3 coding sequence is TGTGCCAGCAGCTTCGGGGTCAAGGAGACCCAGTACTTC. Translating it yields CASSFGVKETQYF.

This clone was counted only a few times. The chain combines TRBV11-3 with TRBJ2-1; 7 nucleotides match TRBD2. This CDR3 is 15 amino acids long. Per the germline V gene, CDR1 is SGHNT and CDR2 is YENEEA. J lost 4 bases, V lost 1 base, and 4 bases had no gene match. The CDR3 nucleotides read TGTGCCAGCAGCTTAGGCGGGAGATGGTACAATGAGCAGTTCTTC. This gives the protein CASSLGGRWYNEQFF.

The chain joins TRBV6-5 to TRBJ2-1, with TRBD2 matching over 8 bases. In germline, CDR1 is MNHEY, CDR2 SVGAGI. J was trimmed by 6 bases and V by 4 bases; bases with no gene match: 8. The CDR3 is made up of 15 amino acids. Here the CDR3 reads CASSSPGGLVNEQFF. In DNA form, the CDR3 reads TGTGCCAGCAGTTCCCCGGGGGGACTAGTCAATGAGCAGTTCTTC.

This clone was observed a handful of times. The rearrangement uses TRBV9 and TRBJ2-4; 8 bases are shared with TRBD1. V lost 3 bases and J lost 9; bases outside the gene matches: 2. This CDR3 contains 12 residues. The V gene's germline CDR1 is SGDLS and CDR2 YYNGEE. The CDR3 reads CASSGTGSIQYF. The CDR3 DNA is TGTGCCAGCAGCGGGACAGGGAGCATTCAGTACTTC.

This clone appeared a few times. The chain combines TRBV3-1 (or the pseudogene TRBV3-2) with TRBJ1-4; a weak D match, TRBD1 (6 bases). Germline V CDR1 and CDR2: LGHDT, YNNKEL (reference sequence). The CDR3 has 16 amino acids. Trimming stripped 4 bases from V and 6 bases from J, with 18 bases between. Here the CDR3 reads CASSPLGGAEDEKLFF. The CDR3 bases are TGTGCCAGCAGCCCACTCGGGGGGGCCGAGGATGAAAAACTGTTTTTT.

This rearrangement joins TRBV4-3 to TRBJ2-3, with D possibly matching TRBD2 (5 bases). Germline V gives CDR1 LGHNA, CDR2 YSLEER. CDR3 length: 17 amino acids. The ends were cut back, 0 bases at V and 5 bases at J, with 18 bases in the middle. The CDR3 region is CASSQESLATGRDTQYF. The CDR3 bases are TGCGCCAGCAGCCAAGAATCCCTAGCTACCGGTCGAGATACGCAGTATTTT.

This clone was observed a few times. The V and J genes are TRBV7-8 and TRBJ1-5; possibly TRBD1 for D (5 bases). There are 14 residues in the CDR3. Germline values: CDR1 SGHVS, CDR2 FQNEAQ. V lost 4 bases and J lost 7, with 14 bases in between. DNA of the CDR3: TGTGCCAGCAGCTCCCAGGGATCGCGGCAGCCCCAGCATTTT. The encoded protein is CASSSQGSRQPQHF.

The rearrangement links TRBV7-9 to TRBJ1-1, with D perhaps matching TRBD1 (6 bases). The CDR3 extends over 15 amino acids. The V and J ends lost 1 base and 0 bases respectively, with 9 bases between them. Germline V gene lookup returns CDR1 SEHNR and CDR2 FQNEAQ (reference sequence). Here the CDR3 reads CASSLVRGLNTEAFF. CDR3 nucleotide sequence: TGTGCCAGCAGCTTAGTCAGGGGCTTGAACACTGAAGCTTTCTTT.

The chain links TRBV10-3 to TRBJ1-1, with no clear D. The CDR3 is 12 amino acids. Germline V lookup: CDR1 ENHRY, CDR2 SYGVKD. The germline V and J ends were trimmed by 5 bases and 2 bases, with 6 bases remaining between them. CDR3 loop: CAISSVNTEAFF. In DNA form, the CDR3 reads TGTGCCATCAGTTCCGTTAACACTGAAGCTTTCTTT.

The genes are TRBV5-1 and TRBJ1-1; D is unclear. This CDR3 comprises 14 residues. Germline-derived CDR1 and CDR2 are SGHRS and YFSETQ. Deletions cut 1 base from V and 4 bases from J, with 11 bases between. CDR3 sequence reads: CASSLQDRSTEAFF. The DNA of the CDR3 is TGCGCCAGCAGCTTGCAGGATAGAAGCACTGAAGCTTTCTTT.

This chain's CDR3 is CASSRPEERGFEQYF. CDR3 DNA sequence: TGTGCCAGCAGCCGTCCGGAGGAGAGAGGTTTCGAGCAGTACTTC. The V and J genes are TRBV5-4 and TRBJ2-7, with D possibly TRBD2 on 5 matching bases. The CDR3 is 15 amino acids. CDR1 is SGHNT, CDR2 YYREEE, per germline (reference sequence). The V gene lost 4 bases and the J gene lost 6 bases, with 20 bases spanning the gap.

This chain links TRBV29-1 with TRBJ1-1; no definite D call. The V gene lost 6 bases and the J gene lost 8 bases, with 16 bases spanning the gap. From germline, CDR1 is SQVTM and CDR2 ANQGSEA. This CDR3 is built from 12 residues. CDR3 residues: CSVEDQRVEAFF. For the CDR3, the DNA is TGCAGCGTGGAGGATCAAAGGGTGGAAGCTTTCTTT.

The chain recombines TRBV5-1 with TRBJ1-1, with D possibly matching TRBD1 (5 bases). The CDR3 loop spans 16 amino acids. Germline V CDR1 and CDR2: SGHRS, YFSETQ. V was pared by 5 bases and J by 0 bases, with 17 bases between. DNA for the CDR3: TGCGCCAGCAGGAGTAATATCGGGGGTATGAACACTGAAGCTTTCTTT. It encodes CASRSNIGGMNTEAFF.

The chain couples TRBV13 to TRBJ1-2; unclear D gene. With 3 bases removed from V and 5 bases from J, the gap between germline ends came to 19 bases. Germline CDR1 PRHDT, CDR2 FYEKMQ (reference sequence). The CDR3 totals 16 residues. The CDR3 DNA sequence: TGTGCCAGCAGCTTCCAGCGGGCGGCACTTCCATATGGCTACACCTTC. Translated: CASSFQRAALPYGYTF.

This chain uses TRBV29-1 with TRBJ1-5; 7 bases fit TRBD1. In germline, CDR1 is SQVTM, CDR2 ANQGSEA. V was clipped by 4 bases and J by 2 bases; unmatched bases: 5. CDR3 length: 14 amino acids. The CDR3 is CSVATGTGNQPQHF. The CDR3 region has the DNA TGCAGCGTTGCTACCGGGACAGGCAATCAGCCCCAGCATTTT.

This chain connects TRBV3-1 (or the pseudogene TRBV3-2) to TRBJ2-5; possible D gene TRBD1, 5 bases. The CDR3 totals 14 residues. V shed 0 bases and J shed 7 bases, with 12 bases lying between them. Germline lookup yields CDR1 LGHDT and CDR2 YNNKEL (reference sequence). CDR3 sequence (DNA): TGTGCCAGCAGCCAAGAAAGGACAACGGGGACCCAGTACTTC. Amino acid sequence: CASSQERTTGTQYF.

The chain uses TRBV9 and TRBJ1-2; the D gene is possibly TRBD1 (6 bases). V was pared by 6 bases and J by 1 base, with 16 bases between. The CDR3 runs to 15 residues. Germline lookup yields CDR1 SGDLS and CDR2 YYNGEE. CDR3 region: CASTVGGGDNYGYTF. The CDR3 DNA reads as TGTGCCAGCACCGTGGGAGGGGGAGATAACTATGGCTACACCTTC.

This clone has a single count. The chain combines TRBV19 with TRBJ2-2; possibly TRBD2 for D (6 bases). In germline, CDR1 is LNHDA, CDR2 SQIVND (reference sequence). This CDR3 region has 18 residues. The ends were cut back, 6 bases at V and 4 bases at J, with 24 bases in the middle. The CDR3 reads CASSITGVGMRGTGELFF. The CDR3 DNA follows: TGTGCCAGTAGCATCACGGGGGTGGGTATGCGGGGCACCGGGGAGCTGTTTTTT.

CDR3 DNA sequence: TGTGCCAGTAGTCTCGCAGGGGACGGTGGCTACACCTTC. It specifies CASSLAGDGGYTF. V and J are TRBV19 and TRBJ1-2, with D perhaps matching TRBD1 (6 bases). The length of the CDR3 is 13 residues. Deletions cut 5 bases from V and 7 bases from J, with 14 bases between. CDR1 LNHDA and CDR2 SQIVND come from the germline V gene (reference sequence).

The chain joins TRBV7-3 to TRBJ2-7; the D gene is possibly TRBD1 (5 bases). The CDR3 totals 17 residues. Trimming took off 3 bases at V and 0 bases at J, with 18 bases between the two ends. CDR1 and CDR2 from the germline V gene are SGHTA and FQGTGA. CDR3 DNA sequence: TGTGCCAGCAGCTTGGTATTTCCCCAGGACAACTCCTACGAGCAGTACTTC. It specifies CASSLVFPQDNSYEQYF.

The chain carries TRBV7-2 and TRBJ1-1; tentative D call: TRBD1 (5 bases). Trimming took 1 base from V and 9 from J, leaving 15 bases between them. Germline CDR1 SGHTA, CDR2 FQGNSA. This CDR3 is 14 amino acids long. CDR3 sequence (DNA): TGTGCCAGCAGCTTAGAGGACCGGCGGGACCAAGCTTTCTTT. Translation gives CASSLEDRRDQAFF.

This clone was found a few times. V usage is TRBV19 and J usage is TRBJ1-2; D uncertain. V lost 3 bases and J lost 1, with 9 bases in between. The CDR3 totals 14 residues. From germline, CDR1 is LNHDA and CDR2 SQIVND (reference sequence). The CDR3 sequence is CASSINILNYGYTF. CDR3 nucleotides: TGTGCCAGTAGTATTAACATTCTTAACTATGGCTACACCTTC.

The rearrangement joins TRBV7-6 to TRBJ1-2, with TRBD1 as a possible D gene (6 bases). The V end was cut by 6 bases, the J end by 2 bases, with 10 bases between. The CDR3 runs to 13 residues. Germline-derived CDR1 and CDR2 are SGHVS and FNYEAQ. DNA of the CDR3: TGTGCCAGCAGTCCCCAGGGGAACTATGGCTACACCTTC. Protein: CASSPQGNYGYTF.

The J gene is TRBJ2-2, the V gene TRBV3-1 (or the pseudogene TRBV3-2); D is possibly TRBD2 (5 bases). The length of the CDR3 is 17 residues. From germline, CDR1 is LGHDT and CDR2 YNNKEL (reference sequence). Trimming removed 2 bases at V and 1 base at J, with 14 bases between. The CDR3 DNA reads as TGTGCCAGCAGCCAAAGAGGAAGCGGAGAGAACACCGGGGAGCTGTTTTTT. Its translation is CASSQRGSGENTGELFF.

The chain combines TRBV28 with TRBJ2-1, with 10 bases that match TRBD2. Germline-derived CDR1 and CDR2 are MDHEN and SYDVKM. The CDR3 length is 15 residues. Trimming took 3 bases from V and 7 from J; bases not matched to a gene: 6. CDR3 DNA: TGTGCCAGCAGTTTGGCTAGCGGGAGTGCGAATGAGCAGTTCTTC. It encodes CASSLASGSANEQFF.

This clone was found once. The junction shows a germline mismatch at one end, possibly a read error. Other DNA variants within this sample encode the same CDR3. The rearrangement joins TRBV4-1 to TRBJ1-2; 7 bases fit TRBD1. This CDR3 has 16 amino acids. Germline lookup yields CDR1 MGHRA and CDR2 YSYEKL. The CDR3 here is CASSQDPQGPNYGYTF. DNA of the CDR3: TGCGCCAGCAGTCAAGATCCACAGGGGCCAAACTATGGCTACACCTTC.